The 23 T cell receptor beta chains presented below share a single source sample, sequenced in a study of blood T cell repertoires in COVID-19. Here immunoSEQ multiplex PCR was the method, and the copy in TCRdb shows in-frame clones only, minus some. The sample holds about 200,000 clones, 82% seen once. The sample consisted of peripheral blood. The source is a human donor with acute or convalescent COVID-19. The donor label of this sample is uncertain.

This clone occurred once. This chain connects TRBV7-2 to TRBJ2-3; 14 nucleotides align to TRBD2. J was trimmed by 6 bases and V by 5 bases; bases with no gene match: 10. The CDR3 length is 17 residues. Per germline, CDR1 SGHTA and CDR2 FQGNSA. CDR3 bases: TGTGCCAGCAGCCCCTGGGGACTAGCGGGAGCTCCTGATACGCAGTATTTT. This encodes CASSPWGLAGAPDTQYF. The entire variable domain, with the rest obtained from reference TRBV7-2 and TRBJ2-3, is as follows: GAGVSQSPSNKVTEKGKDVELRCDPISGHTALYWYRQSLGQGLEFLIYFQGNSAPDKSGLPSDRFSAERTGGSVSTLTIQRTQQEDSAVYLCASSPWGLAGAPDTQYFGPGTRLTVL.

V and J are TRBV28 and TRBJ1-4, with a tentative D call TRBD1 (6 bases). CDR1 MDHEN and CDR2 SYDVKM come from the germline V gene. The CDR3 covers 16 residues. V was clipped by 5 bases and J by 6 bases, with 19 bases between them. The CDR3 loop is CASSPMNRVIDEKLFF. The CDR3 coding sequence is TGTGCCAGCAGTCCCATGAACAGGGTCATAGATGAAAAACTGTTTTTT.

V is TRBV10-3 and J is TRBJ2-3; possibly TRBD2 for D (6 bases). Trimming left V 10 bases short and J 2 bases short, with 13 bases between. The CDR3 has 13 amino acids. Germline CDR1 ENHRY, CDR2 SYGVKD. This CDR3 is CASRDSDTDTQYF. For the CDR3, the DNA is TGTGCCAGTAGGGACTCCGACACAGATACGCAGTATTTT.

The chain uses TRBV19 and TRBJ1-5; D is ambiguous. The CDR3 runs to 15 residues. V was clipped by 5 bases and J by 1 base, with 12 bases between them. Per germline, CDR1 LNHDA and CDR2 SQIVND (reference sequence). In DNA, the CDR3 is TGTGCCAGTAGTTTCGGGAGGGAGAGCAATCAGCCCCAGCATTTT. Residues: CASSFGRESNQPQHF.

This chain links TRBV5-1 with TRBJ2-3, with TRBD1 matching 9 bases. Trimming cost V 4 bases and J 6 bases; bases outside gene matches: 9. This CDR3 is 15 amino acids long. CDR1 is SGHRS and CDR2 is YFSETQ in the germline V gene. Here the CDR3 reads CASSPPGQGTDTQYF. The CDR3, as DNA: TGCGCCAGCAGCCCGCCGGGACAGGGAACGGATACGCAGTATTTT.

The J gene is TRBJ2-5, the V gene TRBV14; 10 bases fit TRBD2. J gave up 6 bases and V 4 bases, and 8 bases lay outside the gene matches. The CDR3 spans 15 residues. The germline CDR1 and CDR2 sequences are SGHDN and FVKESK. DNA for the CDR3: TGTGCCAGCAGCCCCCCGGGACTAGCGAGCCAGACCCAGTACTTC. This codes for CASSPPGLASQTQYF.

The chain is built from TRBV7-9 and TRBJ1-2, with 11 positions matching TRBD1. The J segment lost 9 bases and the V segment lost 3 bases, leaving 6 bases of the junction unmatched. Per germline, CDR1 SEHNR and CDR2 FQNEAQ (reference sequence). This CDR3 contains 14 residues. The CDR3 reads CASSFPGQGVSYTF. CDR3 coding DNA: TGTGCCAGCAGCTTCCCGGGACAGGGGGTTAGCTACACCTTC.

The V call is TRBV6-1, the J call TRBJ1-6; D is ambiguous. Germline CDR1 and CDR2: MNHNS and SASEGT. This CDR3 spans 13 amino acids. V lost 3 bases to trimming and J lost 13 bases, with 13 bases between them. The CDR3 DNA sequence: TGTGCCAGCAGTGATAGATCCCTAGAGCCCCTCCACTTT. Its protein product is CASSDRSLEPLHF.

The chain links TRBV10-3 to TRBJ2-7; 10 bases are shared with TRBD2. CDR3 length equals 13 residues. Germline CDR1 ENHRY, CDR2 SYGVKD. V dropped 11 bases and J dropped 3; count of bases not matched to a gene: 7. The CDR3 sequence: CASRLAGHYEQYF. The CDR3 DNA reads TGTGCCTCCCGACTAGCGGGCCACTACGAGCAGTACTTC.

The chain links TRBV7-2 to TRBJ1-2; D unclear. The V end was cut by 3 bases, the J end by 8 bases, with 13 bases between. This CDR3 comprises 13 residues. In germline, CDR1 is SGHTA, CDR2 FQGNSA. The CDR3 bases are TGTGCCAGCAGCTTTGAAATGGTGCGGGGCTACACCTTC. Translated: CASSFEMVRGYTF.

The gene calls are TRBV29-1 and TRBJ2-2, with 8 bases lining up with TRBD2. V trimming: 7 bases; J trimming: 6 bases; junction bases outside the gene matches: 10. The germline V gene encodes CDR1 SQVTM and CDR2 ANQGSEA. The CDR3 is 14 amino acids. As DNA, the CDR3 is TGCAGCGCCCGTGGAAGCGGGAGATCCGGGGAGCTGTTTTTT. Translating gives CSARGSGRSGELFF.

This rearrangement joins TRBV19 to TRBJ2-1; 15 bases are shared with TRBD2. With 4 bases clipped from V and 6 bases from J, the junction kept 13 bases outside the gene matches. There are 19 residues in the CDR3. CDR1 is LNHDA and CDR2 is SQIVND in the germline V gene (reference sequence). CDR3 nucleotide sequence: TGTGCCAGTAGTACCCCAGGGACTAGCGGGAGGATGGGGCGCAATGAGCAGTTCTTC. Residues: CASSTPGTSGRMGRNEQFF.

This clone came up once. The chain is built from TRBV19 and TRBJ1-6; 9 nucleotides agree with TRBD1. V shed 5 bases and J 9 bases; nucleotides not matched to a gene: 5. The germline gives CDR1 LNHDA, CDR2 SQIVND (reference sequence). The CDR3 sequence is 14 residues long. CDR3 bases: TGTGCCAGTAGTTTACAGGGGGCTGGTTCACCCCTCCACTTT. Translating gives CASSLQGAGSPLHF.

This chain joins TRBV7-9 and TRBJ1-1; the D is unclear. Germline V gives CDR1 SEHNR, CDR2 FQNEAQ (reference sequence). V lost 5 bases, J lost 0 bases, and 10 bases lay in between. This CDR3 has 14 residues. The CDR3: CASSPNSMNTEAFF. CDR3 DNA sequence: TGTGCCAGCAGCCCAAACTCGATGAACACTGAAGCTTTCTTT.

Of note for this clone: The junction shows a germline mismatch at one end, possibly a read error. The J gene is TRBJ2-1, the V gene TRBV20-1; D gene ambiguous. The CDR3 runs 11 residues. Germline-derived CDR1 and CDR2 are DFQATT and SNEGSKA (reference sequence). CDR3 in DNA: TGCAGTGTGGGCACCCCCAATGGGCAGTTCTTC. Translated: CSVGTPNGQFF.

The chain uses TRBV6-5 and TRBJ2-7; TRBD2 matches 10 bases. From germline, CDR1 is MNHEY and CDR2 SVGAGI. This CDR3 is 15 amino acids long. V lost 6 bases, J lost 2 bases, and 7 bases stayed unmatched. The CDR3 region has the DNA TGTGCCAGCAGGAAGACTAGCGGGTCAACCTACGAGCAGTACTTC. It is translated as CASRKTSGSTYEQYF.

This clone was recorded once. This chain connects TRBV9 to TRBJ1-4, with TRBD1 matching 9 bases. Trimming removed 1 base from V and 8 bases from J; junction bases left unmatched: 6. The CDR3 contains 15 residues. Germline CDR1 reads SGDLS; CDR2 reads YYNGEE. CDR3 coding DNA: TGTGCCAGCAGCGTAACGGGACAGGGCAGAGAAAAACTGTTTTTT. It codes for CASSVTGQGREKLFF.

This sequence joins TRBV12-1 and TRBJ1-2; the D call TRBD1 from the table was never checked on the DNA. TRBV12-1 is a pseudogene. CDR3 length: 13 amino acids. CDR3 amino acids: CASSSPQGGGYTF. The CDR3 DNA is TGTGCCAGCAGCTCCCCCCAGGGGGGTGGCTACACCTTC.

The chain recombines TRBV18 with TRBJ2-1; D is ambiguous. Trimming pared 6 bases from V and 0 bases from J, leaving 12 bases between. The CDR3 is 15 residues long. Germline V gene lookup returns CDR1 KGHSH and CDR2 LQKENI. The CDR3 bases are TGTGCCAGCTCTTTAGGCTGGAGCTCCTACAATGAGCAGTTCTTC. Its translation: CASSLGWSSYNEQFF.

The chain couples TRBV13 to TRBJ2-3; D is possibly TRBD1 (5 bases). There are 13 residues in the CDR3. Germline V CDR1 and CDR2: PRHDT, FYEKMQ (reference sequence). The V gene lost 5 bases and the J gene lost 1 base, with 7 bases spanning the gap. The chain's CDR3 is CASSPRGTDTQYF. CDR3 DNA: TGTGCCAGCAGCCCCAGGGGCACAGATACGCAGTATTTT.

The chain employs TRBV10-3 and TRBJ2-2; D gene unclear. This CDR3 is 18 amino acids long. Germline CDR1 is ENHRY and CDR2 is SYGVKD. Trimming removed 2 bases at V and 1 base at J, with 17 bases between. Here the CDR3 DNA reads TGTGCCATCAGTGAGCACAGCTATCGGCTGAGGAACACCGGGGAGCTGTTTTTT. Amino acid sequence: CAISEHSYRLRNTGELFF.

The CDR3 spells CASKVEAGVIDTQYF. CDR3 in DNA: TGTGCCAGCAAAGTAGAAGCGGGAGTTATAGATACGCAGTATTTT. This chain joins TRBV2 and TRBJ2-3, with 8 bases identical to TRBD2. CDR1 is SNHLY and CDR2 is FYNNEI in the germline V gene. J gave up 5 bases and V 7 bases, and 11 bases lay outside the gene matches. The CDR3 consists of 15 residues.

The rearrangement uses TRBV15 and TRBJ2-2; 9 nucleotides agree with TRBD2. The CDR3 has 16 amino acids. Germline V gene sequence: CDR1 LNHNV, CDR2 YYDKDF (reference sequence). Unmatched junction bases numbered 7, after V lost 3 bases and J lost 5 bases. CDR3 DNA: TGTGCCACCAGCAGCGCTGCGGGAGGGCTTACCGGGGAGCTGTTTTTT. It encodes CATSSAAGGLTGELFF.